The entry below describes one TCR beta chain. The antigen is not known. The data were obtained in a study of T cell responses to AZD1222 COVID-19 vaccine. Measured with immunoSEQ multiplex PCR; TCRdb has only the in-frame clones, and not every one. The sample consists of 130,000 or so clones, approximately 90% of them appearing once. Findings and caveats of the study: Two doses of AZD1222 preceded a rise in Spike-specific TCR breadth and depth.

Germline CDR1 is PRHDT and CDR2 is FYEKMQ (reference sequence). V gave up 2 bases and J gave up 4 bases; unmatched junction bases: 10. CDR3 length equals 17 residues. The clonotype comes from an adult in good health. The sequencing here drew on peripheral blood, taken on day 0 of AZD1222 vaccination. J is TRBJ2-1 and V is TRBV13; 8 positions agree with TRBD2. In nucleotides, the CDR3 is TGTGCCAGCAGCTTATCGAACGGGGTAGCGGGGTACAATGAGCAGTTCTTC. It codes for CASSLSNGVAGYNEQFF.